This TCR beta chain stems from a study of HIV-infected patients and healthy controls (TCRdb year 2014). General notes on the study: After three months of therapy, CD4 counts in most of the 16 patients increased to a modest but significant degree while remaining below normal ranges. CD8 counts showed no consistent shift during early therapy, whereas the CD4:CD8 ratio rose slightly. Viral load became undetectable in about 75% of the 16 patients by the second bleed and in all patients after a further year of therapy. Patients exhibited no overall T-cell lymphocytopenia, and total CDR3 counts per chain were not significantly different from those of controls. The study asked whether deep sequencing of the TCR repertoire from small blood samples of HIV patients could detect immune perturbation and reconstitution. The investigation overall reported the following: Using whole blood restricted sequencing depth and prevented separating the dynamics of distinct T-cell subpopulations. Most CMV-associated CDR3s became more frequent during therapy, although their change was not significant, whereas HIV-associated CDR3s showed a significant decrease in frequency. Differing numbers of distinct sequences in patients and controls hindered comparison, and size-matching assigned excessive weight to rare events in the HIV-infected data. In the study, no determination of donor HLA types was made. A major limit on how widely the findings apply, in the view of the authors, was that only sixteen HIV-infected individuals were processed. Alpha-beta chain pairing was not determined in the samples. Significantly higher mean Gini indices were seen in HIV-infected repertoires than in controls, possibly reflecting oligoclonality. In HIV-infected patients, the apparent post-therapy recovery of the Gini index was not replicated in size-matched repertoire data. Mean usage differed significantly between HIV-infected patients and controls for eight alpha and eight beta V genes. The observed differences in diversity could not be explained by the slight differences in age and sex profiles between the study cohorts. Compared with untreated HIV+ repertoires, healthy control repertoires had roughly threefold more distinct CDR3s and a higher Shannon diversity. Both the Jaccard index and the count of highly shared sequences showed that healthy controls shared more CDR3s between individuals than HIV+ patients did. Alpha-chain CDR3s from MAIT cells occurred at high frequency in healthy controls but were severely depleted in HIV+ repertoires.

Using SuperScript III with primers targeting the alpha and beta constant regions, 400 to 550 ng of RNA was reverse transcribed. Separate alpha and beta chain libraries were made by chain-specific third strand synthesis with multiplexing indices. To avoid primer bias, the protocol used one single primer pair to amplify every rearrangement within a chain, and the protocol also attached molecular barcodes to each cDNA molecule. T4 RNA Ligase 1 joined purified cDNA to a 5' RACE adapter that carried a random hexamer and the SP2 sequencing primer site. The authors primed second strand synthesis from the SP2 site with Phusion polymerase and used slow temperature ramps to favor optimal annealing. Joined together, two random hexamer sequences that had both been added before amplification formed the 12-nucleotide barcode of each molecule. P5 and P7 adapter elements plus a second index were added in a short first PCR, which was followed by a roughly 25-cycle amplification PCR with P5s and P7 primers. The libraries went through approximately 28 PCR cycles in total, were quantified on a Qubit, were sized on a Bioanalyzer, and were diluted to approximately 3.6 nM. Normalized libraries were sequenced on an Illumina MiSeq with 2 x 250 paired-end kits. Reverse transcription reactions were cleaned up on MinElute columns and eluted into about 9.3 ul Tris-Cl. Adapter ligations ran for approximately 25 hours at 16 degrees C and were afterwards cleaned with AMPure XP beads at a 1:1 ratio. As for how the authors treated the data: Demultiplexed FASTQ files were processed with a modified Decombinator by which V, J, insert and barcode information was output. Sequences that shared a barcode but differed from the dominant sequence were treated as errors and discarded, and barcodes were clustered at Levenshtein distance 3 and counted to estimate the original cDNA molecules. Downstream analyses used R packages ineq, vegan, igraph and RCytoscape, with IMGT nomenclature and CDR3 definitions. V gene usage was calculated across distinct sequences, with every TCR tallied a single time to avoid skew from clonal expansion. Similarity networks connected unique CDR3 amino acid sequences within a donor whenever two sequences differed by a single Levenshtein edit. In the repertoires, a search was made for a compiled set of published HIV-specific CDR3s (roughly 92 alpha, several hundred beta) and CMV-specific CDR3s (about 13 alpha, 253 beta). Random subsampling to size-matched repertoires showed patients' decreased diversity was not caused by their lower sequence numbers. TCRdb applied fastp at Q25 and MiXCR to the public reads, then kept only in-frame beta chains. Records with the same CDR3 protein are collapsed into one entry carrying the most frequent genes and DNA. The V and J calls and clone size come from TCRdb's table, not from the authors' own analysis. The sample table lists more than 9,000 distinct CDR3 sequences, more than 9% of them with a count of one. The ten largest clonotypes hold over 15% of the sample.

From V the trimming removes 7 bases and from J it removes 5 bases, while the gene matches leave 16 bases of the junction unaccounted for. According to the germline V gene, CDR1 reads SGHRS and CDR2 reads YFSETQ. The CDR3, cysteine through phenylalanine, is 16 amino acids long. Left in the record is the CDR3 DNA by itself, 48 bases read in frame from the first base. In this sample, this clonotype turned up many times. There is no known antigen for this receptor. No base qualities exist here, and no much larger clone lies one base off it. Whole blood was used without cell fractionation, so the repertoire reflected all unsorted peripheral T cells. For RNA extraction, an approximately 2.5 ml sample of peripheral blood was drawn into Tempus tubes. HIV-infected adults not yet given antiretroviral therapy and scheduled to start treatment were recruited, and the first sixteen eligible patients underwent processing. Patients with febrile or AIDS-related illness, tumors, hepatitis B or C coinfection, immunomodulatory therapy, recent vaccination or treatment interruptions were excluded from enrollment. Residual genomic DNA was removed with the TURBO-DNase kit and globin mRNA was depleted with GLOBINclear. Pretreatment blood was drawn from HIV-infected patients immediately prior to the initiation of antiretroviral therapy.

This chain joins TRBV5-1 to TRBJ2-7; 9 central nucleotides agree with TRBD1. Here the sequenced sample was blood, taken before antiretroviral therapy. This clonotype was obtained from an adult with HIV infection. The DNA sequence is TGCGCCAGCGGATCTTACAGGGGGCCCGGGCCGCACGAGCAGTACTTC. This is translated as CASGSYRGPGPHEQYF.